This T cell receptor (beta chain) derives from a study of T-cell reconstitution after alpha-beta-depleted transplantation in children. V dropped 2 bases and J dropped 2; count of bases not matched to a gene: 1. Germline CDR1 reads MNHEY; CDR2 reads SVGAGI. This CDR3 spans 15 amino acids. This sample's TCRbeta library carried unique molecular identifier barcodes. MiXCR, run by TCRdb on the PCR reads, gives a single entry per CDR3 protein. The sample lists some 220,000 distinct CDR3 sequences; under 9.5% were seen once. This clonotype was seen many times. This TCR came from a human donor who donated a stem cell graft to a child with acute lymphoblastic leukemia. The genes are TRBV6-5 and TRBJ2-2; 8 nucleotides line up with TRBD1. Material: PBMCs from the stem cell graft donor, obtained from the stem cell graft. In nucleotides, the CDR3 is TGTGCCAGCAGTTACCAGGGGGCAAACACCGGGGAGCTGTTTTTT. Encoded protein: CASSYQGANTGELFF.